This T cell receptor (beta chain) was captured in a study of shared clonotypes between healthy human individuals. Clones were sequenced by immunoSEQ multiplex PCR, and TCRdb holds only the in-frame ones, with some missing. The sample shows about 490,000 clones, roughly 80% of them seen only once. The CDR3 totals 14 residues. V dropped 5 bases and J dropped 0 bases, with 5 bases sitting between them. Germline-derived CDR1 and CDR2 are MDHEN and SYDVKM. Concerning this clone: Different DNA sequences within this sample yield the same CDR3.

The rearrangement joins TRBV28 to TRBJ2-6; D unclear. Sequencing was carried out using PBMCs. The sequence was collected from a woman in her thirties or forties in good health. Some clones in this sample may be carry-over from other donors' samples. CDR3 in DNA: TGTGCCAGCAGTCGTGGCTCTGGGGCCAACGTCCTGACTTTC. Translating gives CASSRGSGANVLTF.